The 16 T cell receptor beta chains given below trace back to one sample, sequenced in a study of glioma-infiltrating T cells after dendritic cell vaccination. Assay: immunoSEQ multiplex PCR; the TCRdb copy retains only in-frame clones and omits some. The sample lists around 83,000 clones; 75% to 90% were seen once. Time point denoted: after dendritic cell vaccination, including at tumor progression/relapse. This material consisted of blood, taken after dendritic cell vaccination. These receptors all come from a human donor with glioblastoma.

This chain links TRBV18 with TRBJ1-5, with D tentatively TRBD1 (6 bases). The CDR3 loop spans 16 amino acids. CDR1 KGHSH and CDR2 LQKENI come from the germline V gene. V was pared by 3 bases and J by 3 bases, with 15 bases between. The CDR3 region is CASSPWGTRDNQPQHF. CDR3 DNA: TGTGCCAGCTCACCTTGGGGGACAAGGGACAATCAGCCCCAGCATTTT.

V and J are TRBV28 and TRBJ2-2; D is ambiguous. Deletions cut 2 bases from V and 6 bases from J, with 7 bases between. This CDR3 is built from 13 residues. Germline values: CDR1 MDHEN, CDR2 SYDVKM. The CDR3 loop is CASSLTFAGELFF. The CDR3 region has the DNA TGTGCCAGCAGTTTAACATTCGCCGGGGAGCTGTTTTTT.

The CDR3 region is CASSYRTWTSGKETQYF. DNA of the CDR3: TGTGCCAGCAGCTACCGAACTTGGACTAGCGGGAAAGAGACCCAGTACTTC. The chain uses TRBV11-2 and TRBJ2-5, with 12 bases identical to TRBD2. The CDR3 totals 17 residues. The V gene's germline CDR1 is SGHAT and CDR2 FQNNGV. V was pared by 4 bases and J by 3 bases, with 9 bases of the junction left unmatched.

A single count supports this clone. DNA of the CDR3: TGTGCCAGCAGAAACGACAGGGGGGCGTCCTACGAGCAGTACTTC. It codes for CASRNDRGASYEQYF. The chain employs TRBV28 and TRBJ2-7; TRBD1 matches 9 bases. Germline trimming cut 6 bases from V and 1 base from J; bases unmatched to any gene: 7. The CDR3 spans 15 residues. Germline V gene data show CDR1 as MDHEN and CDR2 as SYDVKM.

The chain joins TRBV7-6 to TRBJ2-7, with D possibly TRBD1 on 6 matching bases. V was pared by 4 bases and J by 3 bases, with 16 bases between. The V gene's germline CDR1 is SGHVS and CDR2 FNYEAQ. The CDR3 has 15 amino acids. As DNA, the CDR3 is TGTGCCAGCAGCTCCCTCGAGGGGGAACTCTACGAGCAGTACTTC. Translated, it gives CASSSLEGELYEQYF.

The gene calls are TRBV21-1 and TRBJ1-5; TRBD1, as called in the table, went unchecked against the DNA. TRBV21-1 is listed as a pseudogene. The CDR3 length is 16 residues. CDR3 nucleotide sequence: TGTGCCAGCAGCAAAGGGTGCGACAGGGACCCTGGGCCCCAGCATTTT. Amino acids: CASSKGCDRDPGPQHF.

CDR3 coding DNA: TGTGCCAGCAGCTCGAACAGGGGGGGCTATGGCTACACCTTC. Translated, it gives CASSSNRGGYGYTF. V and J are TRBV7-2 and TRBJ1-2; TRBD1 agrees at 8 bases. The ends lost 4 bases at V and 4 bases at J; junction bases unmatched: 5. The length of the CDR3 is 14 residues. Per germline, CDR1 SGHTA and CDR2 FQGNSA.

V gene TRBV11-2 combines with J gene TRBJ1-1, with a tentative D call TRBD1 (5 bases). The CDR3 has 18 residues. Germline assignment: CDR1 SGHAT and CDR2 FQNNGV. Trimming took 4 bases from V and 1 from J, leaving 22 bases between them. As DNA, the CDR3 is TGTGCCAGCAGCTCTAGGGCCTCGGGGGGAATTTGGAACACTGAAGCTTTCTTT. Translation gives CASSSRASGGIWNTEAFF.

V and J are TRBV7-3 and TRBJ2-7; D uncertain. Trimming pared 5 bases from V and 5 bases from J, leaving 13 bases between. In germline, CDR1 is SGHTA, CDR2 FQGTGA. The CDR3 consists of 13 residues. The CDR3 DNA is TGTGCCAGCAGCCGTGGCATGGCTCACGAGCAGTACTTC. As protein: CASSRGMAHEQYF.

This chain uses TRBV6-4 with TRBJ2-3, with 10 bases that match TRBD2. Trimming at V came to 3 bases and at J to 4 bases, leaving 4 bases not matched to a gene. CDR1 is MRHNA, CDR2 SNTAGT, per germline. This CDR3 is built from 15 residues. CDR3 bases: TGTGCCAGCAGTGAATTGGGACTAGCGTCAGATACGCAGTATTTT. As protein: CASSELGLASDTQYF.

The genes are TRBV5-6 and TRBJ1-4; D gene ambiguous. The V end was cut by 0 bases, the J end by 4 bases, with 7 bases between. Germline CDR1 SGHDT, CDR2 YYEEEE. The CDR3 is 14 amino acids. As DNA, the CDR3 is TGTGCCAGCAGCTTGGGTAGCTATAATGAAAAACTGTTTTTT. It codes for CASSLGSYNEKLFF.

The chain combines TRBV7-3 with TRBJ2-3, with TRBD2 matching 8 bases. CDR1 and CDR2 from the germline V gene are SGHTA and FQGTGA. The CDR3 spans 16 residues. V dropped 5 bases and J dropped 7; count of bases not matched to a gene: 14. The CDR3 here is CASSQAAGGGLNTQYF. The CDR3 bases are TGTGCCAGCAGCCAGGCGGCGGGGGGTGGTTTGAATACGCAGTATTTT.

This chain joins TRBV11-2 and TRBJ1-2; no clear D gene. The CDR3 sequence is 13 residues long. V lost 0 bases, J lost 5 bases, and 7 bases lay in between. In germline, CDR1 is SGHAT, CDR2 FQNNGV. The CDR3 sequence is CASSLEAAYGYTF. Here the CDR3 DNA reads TGTGCCAGCAGCTTAGAGGCAGCGTATGGCTACACCTTC.

The chain joins TRBV7-8 to TRBJ1-5; a weak D match, TRBD1 (5 bases). The germline V and J ends were trimmed by 2 bases and 4 bases, with 21 bases remaining between them. Germline values: CDR1 SGHVS, CDR2 FQNEAQ. The CDR3 length is 18 residues. The CDR3 sequence: CASSLRLFGQGGNQPQHF. Here the CDR3 DNA reads TGTGCCAGCAGCTTAAGGTTGTTCGGGCAGGGAGGAAATCAGCCCCAGCATTTT.

The V and J genes are TRBV5-6 and TRBJ2-5; TRBD2 matches 10 bases. The CDR3 runs to 17 residues. The trim removed 4 bases at V and 2 bases at J, leaving 11 bases unmatched. Germline V gene data show CDR1 as SGHDT and CDR2 as YYEEEE. DNA for the CDR3: TGTGCCAGCAGCCCGGGAGCTAGCGGGGGTAAACAAGAGACCCAGTACTTC. Translation: CASSPGASGGKQETQYF.

The chain links TRBV5-8 to TRBJ2-5; the D is unclear. With 0 bases removed from V and 3 bases from J, the gap between germline ends came to 9 bases. The CDR3 has 14 residues. CDR1 and CDR2 (germline): SGHTS, YDEGEE. This chain's CDR3 is CASSLVFAKETQYF. The CDR3 nucleotides read TGTGCCAGCAGCTTGGTGTTTGCGAAAGAGACCCAGTACTTC.